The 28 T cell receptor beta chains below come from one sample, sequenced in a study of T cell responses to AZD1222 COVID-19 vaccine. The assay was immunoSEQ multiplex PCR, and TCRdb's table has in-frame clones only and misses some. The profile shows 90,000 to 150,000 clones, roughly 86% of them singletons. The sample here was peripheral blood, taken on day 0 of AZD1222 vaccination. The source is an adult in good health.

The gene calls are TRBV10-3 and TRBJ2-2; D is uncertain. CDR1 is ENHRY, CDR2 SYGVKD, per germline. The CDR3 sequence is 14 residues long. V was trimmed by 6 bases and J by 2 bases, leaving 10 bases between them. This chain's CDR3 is CAIREDGNTGELFF. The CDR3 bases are TGTGCCATCAGGGAAGACGGAAACACCGGGGAGCTGTTTTTT.

The CDR3 DNA sequence: TGTGCCAGCAGCGACCAGGGGGGTTATAGCAATCAGCCCCAGCATTTT. Translating it yields CASSDQGGYSNQPQHF. V gene TRBV7-9 combines with J gene TRBJ1-5; 7 bases align to TRBD1. Germline CDR1 is SEHNR and CDR2 is FQNEAQ (reference sequence). The ends lost 5 bases at V and 0 bases at J; junction bases unmatched: 7. The CDR3 covers 16 residues.

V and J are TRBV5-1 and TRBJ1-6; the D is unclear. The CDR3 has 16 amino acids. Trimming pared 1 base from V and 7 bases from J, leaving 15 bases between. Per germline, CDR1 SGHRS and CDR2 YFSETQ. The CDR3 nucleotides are TGCGCCAGCAGCTTGACGGAGGAGGGTACGAATTCACCCCTCCACTTT. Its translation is CASSLTEEGTNSPLHF.

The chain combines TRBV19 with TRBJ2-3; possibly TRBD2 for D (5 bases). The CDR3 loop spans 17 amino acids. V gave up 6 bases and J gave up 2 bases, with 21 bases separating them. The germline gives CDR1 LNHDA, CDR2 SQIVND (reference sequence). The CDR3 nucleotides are TGTGCCAGTAGCCACCTAAAGGGCCGCGGGTCCACAGATACGCAGTATTTT. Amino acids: CASSHLKGRGSTDTQYF.

CDR3 nucleotide sequence: TGTGCCAGCAGTGAACAGGACCCCTATAATTCACCCCTCCACTTT. It encodes CASSEQDPYNSPLHF. The rearrangement uses TRBV6-1 and TRBJ1-6; D not certain. Looked up from germline, CDR1 is MNHNS and CDR2 is SASEGT. Trimming stripped 2 bases from V and 2 bases from J, with 7 bases between. This CDR3 region has 15 residues.

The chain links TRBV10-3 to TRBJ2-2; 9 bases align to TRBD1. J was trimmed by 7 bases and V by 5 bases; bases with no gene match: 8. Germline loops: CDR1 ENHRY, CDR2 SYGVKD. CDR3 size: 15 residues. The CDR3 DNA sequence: TGTGCCATCAGTAAGGGACAGGGTGCGATCGGGGAGCTGTTTTTT. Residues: CAISKGQGAIGELFF.

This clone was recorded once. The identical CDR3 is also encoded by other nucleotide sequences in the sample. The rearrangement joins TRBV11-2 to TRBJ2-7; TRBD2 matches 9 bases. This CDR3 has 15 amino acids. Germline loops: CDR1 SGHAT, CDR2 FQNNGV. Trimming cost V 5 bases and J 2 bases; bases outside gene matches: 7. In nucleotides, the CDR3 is TGTGCCAGCAGCCCTAGACTAGCGGAACCCTACGAGCAGTACTTC. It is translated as CASSPRLAEPYEQYF.

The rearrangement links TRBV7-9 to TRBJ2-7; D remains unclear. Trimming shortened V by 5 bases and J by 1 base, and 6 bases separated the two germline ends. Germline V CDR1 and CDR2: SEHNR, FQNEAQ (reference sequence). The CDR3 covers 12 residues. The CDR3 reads CASSRISYEQYF. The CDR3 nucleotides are TGTGCCAGCAGCCGTATTTCCTACGAGCAGTACTTC.

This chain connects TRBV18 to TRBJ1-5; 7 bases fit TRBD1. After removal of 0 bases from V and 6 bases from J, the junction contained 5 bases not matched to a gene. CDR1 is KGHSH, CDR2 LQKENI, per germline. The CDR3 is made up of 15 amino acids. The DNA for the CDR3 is TGTGCCAGCTCACCACCAAACAGGGGAGGTCAGCCCCAGCATTTT. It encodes CASSPPNRGGQPQHF.

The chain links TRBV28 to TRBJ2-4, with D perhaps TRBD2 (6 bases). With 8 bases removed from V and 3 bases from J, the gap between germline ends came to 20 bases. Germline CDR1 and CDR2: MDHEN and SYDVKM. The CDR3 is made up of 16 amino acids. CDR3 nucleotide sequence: TGTGCCAGCCAGGAGGGCGGGCTTTTGGACAAAAACATTCAGTACTTC. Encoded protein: CASQEGGLLDKNIQYF. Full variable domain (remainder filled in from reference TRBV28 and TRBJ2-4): DVKVTQSSRYLVKRTGEKVFLECVQDMDHENMFWYRQDPGLGLRLIYFSYDVKMKEKGDIPEGYSVSREKKERFSLILESASTNQTSMYLCASQEGGLLDKNIQYFGAGTRLSVL.

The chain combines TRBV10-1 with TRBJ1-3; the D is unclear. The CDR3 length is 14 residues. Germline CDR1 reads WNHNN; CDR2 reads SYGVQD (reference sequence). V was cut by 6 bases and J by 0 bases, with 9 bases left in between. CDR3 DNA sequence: TGCGCCAGCAGAGAAGTTATCTCTGGAAACACCATATATTTT. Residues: CASREVISGNTIYF.

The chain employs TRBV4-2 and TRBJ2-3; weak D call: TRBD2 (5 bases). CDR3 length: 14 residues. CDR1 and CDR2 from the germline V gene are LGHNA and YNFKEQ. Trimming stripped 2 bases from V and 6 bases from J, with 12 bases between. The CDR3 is CASSQWTDLDTQYF. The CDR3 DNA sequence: TGTGCCAGCAGCCAATGGACTGACTTGGATACGCAGTATTTT.

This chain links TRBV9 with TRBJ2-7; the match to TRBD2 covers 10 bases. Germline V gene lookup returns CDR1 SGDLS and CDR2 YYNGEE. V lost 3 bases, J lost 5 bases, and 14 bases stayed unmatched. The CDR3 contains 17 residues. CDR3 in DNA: TGTGCCAGCAGCGCCGGACTAGCGGCTTTCCTAGGCCACGAGCAGTACTTC. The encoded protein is CASSAGLAAFLGHEQYF.

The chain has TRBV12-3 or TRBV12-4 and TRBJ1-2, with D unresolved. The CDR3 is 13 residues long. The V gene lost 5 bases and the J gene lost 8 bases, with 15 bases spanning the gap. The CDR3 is CASSQHKGGGYTF. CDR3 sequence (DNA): TGTGCCAGCAGTCAGCACAAGGGAGGGGGCTACACCTTC.

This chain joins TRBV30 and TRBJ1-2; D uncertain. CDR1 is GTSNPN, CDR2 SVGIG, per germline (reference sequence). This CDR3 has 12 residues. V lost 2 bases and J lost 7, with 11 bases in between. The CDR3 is CAWSLQSGGYTF. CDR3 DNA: TGTGCCTGGAGTCTCCAGAGCGGTGGCTACACCTTC. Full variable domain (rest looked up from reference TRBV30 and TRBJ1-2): SQTIHQWPATLVQPVGSPLSLECTVEGTSNPNLYWYRQAAGRGLQLLFYSVGIGQISSEVPQNLSASRPQDRQFILSSKKLLLSDSGFYLCAWSLQSGGYTFGSGTRLTVV.

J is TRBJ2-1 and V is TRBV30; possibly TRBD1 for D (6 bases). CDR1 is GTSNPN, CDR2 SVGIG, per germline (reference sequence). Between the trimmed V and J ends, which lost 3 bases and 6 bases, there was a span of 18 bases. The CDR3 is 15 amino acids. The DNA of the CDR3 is TGTGCCTGGAGCAGGGGTAGGGGCGTCTCCAATGAGCAGTTCTTC. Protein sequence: CAWSRGRGVSNEQFF.

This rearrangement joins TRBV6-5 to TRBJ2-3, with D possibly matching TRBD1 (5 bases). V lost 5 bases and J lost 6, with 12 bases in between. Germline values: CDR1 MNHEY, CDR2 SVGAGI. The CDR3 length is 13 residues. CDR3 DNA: TGTGCCAGCAGTCTACAGGTTTTGGATACGCAGTATTTT. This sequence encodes CASSLQVLDTQYF.

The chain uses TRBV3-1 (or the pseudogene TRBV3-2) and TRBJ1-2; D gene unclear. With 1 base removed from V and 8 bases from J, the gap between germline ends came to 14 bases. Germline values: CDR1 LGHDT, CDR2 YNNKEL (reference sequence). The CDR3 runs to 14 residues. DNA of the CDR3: TGTGCCAGCAGCCAAGGGGTCGATGTAATCGGCTACACCTTC. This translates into CASSQGVDVIGYTF.

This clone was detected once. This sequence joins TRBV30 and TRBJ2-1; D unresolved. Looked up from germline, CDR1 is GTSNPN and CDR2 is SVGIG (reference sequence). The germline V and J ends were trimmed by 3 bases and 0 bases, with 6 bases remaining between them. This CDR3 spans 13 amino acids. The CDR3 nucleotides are TGTGCCTGGAGGCCTGGCTCCTACAATGAGCAGTTCTTC. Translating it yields CAWRPGSYNEQFF.

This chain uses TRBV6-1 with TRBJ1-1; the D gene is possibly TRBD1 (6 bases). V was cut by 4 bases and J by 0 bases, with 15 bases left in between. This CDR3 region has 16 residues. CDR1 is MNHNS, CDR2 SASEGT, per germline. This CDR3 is CASSVHRVLVNTEAFF. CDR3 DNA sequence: TGTGCCAGCAGTGTCCACAGGGTTTTGGTGAACACTGAAGCTTTCTTT.

The CDR3 loop reads CASSAPGQGYNEQFF. DNA for the CDR3: TGTGCCAGCAGTGCTCCGGGACAGGGTTACAATGAGCAGTTCTTC. The rearrangement links TRBV27 to TRBJ2-1, with 9 bases identical to TRBD1. With 5 bases clipped from V and 4 bases from J, the junction kept 6 bases outside the gene matches. The CDR3 loop spans 15 amino acids. The germline gives CDR1 MNHEY, CDR2 SMNVEV (reference sequence).

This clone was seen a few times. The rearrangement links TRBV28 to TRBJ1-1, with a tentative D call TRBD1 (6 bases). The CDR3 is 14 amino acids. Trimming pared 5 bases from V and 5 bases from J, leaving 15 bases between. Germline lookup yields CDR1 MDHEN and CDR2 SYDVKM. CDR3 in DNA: TGTGCCAGCAGTCCGGGACACGTGTATACTGAAGCTTTCTTT. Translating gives CASSPGHVYTEAFF.

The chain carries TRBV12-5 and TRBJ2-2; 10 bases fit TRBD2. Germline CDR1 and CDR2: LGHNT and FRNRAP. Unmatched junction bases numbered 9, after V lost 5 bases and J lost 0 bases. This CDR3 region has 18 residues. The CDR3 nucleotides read TGTGCTAGTGGTCCCTGGACTAGCGGACCCGCGAACACCGGGGAGCTGTTTTTT. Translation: CASGPWTSGPANTGELFF. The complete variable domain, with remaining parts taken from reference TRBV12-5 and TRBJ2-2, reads DARVTQTPRHKVTEMGQEVTMRCQPILGHNTVFWYRQTMMQGLELLAYFRNRAPLDDSGMPKDRFSAEMPDATLATLKIQPSEPRDSAVYFCASGPWTSGPANTGELFFGEGSRLTVL.

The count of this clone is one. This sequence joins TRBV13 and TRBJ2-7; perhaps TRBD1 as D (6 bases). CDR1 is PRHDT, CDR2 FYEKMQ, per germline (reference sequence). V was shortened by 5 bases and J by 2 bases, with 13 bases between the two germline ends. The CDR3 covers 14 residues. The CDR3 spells CASSTQGRPYEQYF. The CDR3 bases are TGTGCCAGCAGCACCCAGGGGCGTCCCTACGAGCAGTACTTC.

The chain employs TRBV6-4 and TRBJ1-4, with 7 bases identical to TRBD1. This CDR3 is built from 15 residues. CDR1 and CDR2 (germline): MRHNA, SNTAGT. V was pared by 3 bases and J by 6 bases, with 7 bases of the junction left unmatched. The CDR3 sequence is CASSETTGVDEKLFF. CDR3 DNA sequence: TGTGCCAGCAGTGAAACCACAGGGGTGGATGAAAAACTGTTTTTT.

The CDR3 sequence: CASSLEGDPASGGNSYEQYF. DNA for the CDR3: TGTGCCAGCAGCTTAGAAGGGGACCCAGCTAGCGGGGGAAACTCCTACGAGCAGTACTTC. The chain employs TRBV11-3 and TRBJ2-7, with 10 nucleotides matching TRBD2. Looked up from germline, CDR1 is SGHNT and CDR2 is YENEEA. V shed 0 bases, J shed 0 bases, and the junction held 14 bases outside the gene matches. CDR3 length: 20 amino acids.

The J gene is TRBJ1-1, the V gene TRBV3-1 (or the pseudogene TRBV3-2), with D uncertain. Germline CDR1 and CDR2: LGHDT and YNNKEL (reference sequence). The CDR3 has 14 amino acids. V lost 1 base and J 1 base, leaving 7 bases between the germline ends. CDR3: CASSQGTGNTEAFF. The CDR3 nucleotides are TGTGCCAGCAGCCAAGGTACGGGGAACACTGAAGCTTTCTTT.

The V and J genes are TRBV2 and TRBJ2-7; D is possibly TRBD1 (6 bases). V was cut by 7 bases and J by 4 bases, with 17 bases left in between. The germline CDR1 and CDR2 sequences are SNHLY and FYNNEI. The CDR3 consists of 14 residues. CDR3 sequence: CASKEQGPTYEQYF. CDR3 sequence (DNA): TGTGCCAGCAAAGAACAGGGCCCTACTTACGAGCAGTACTTC.